The clone carrying this T cell receptor (beta chain) was counted only a few times. The antigen is not known. The data stem from a study of CD8 T cells in ankylosing spondylitis. General observations from the study: Clones tied to disease were said to be significantly enriched in matched ankylosing spondylitis synovial fluid. For ankylosing spondylitis blood, a TCR beta motif of 8 or 9 highly homologous variants appeared characteristic. Past research had described some motif variants in reactive arthritis synovial fluid and blood.

As the method for making TCR beta libraries, quantitative 5'-RACE with molecular barcodes was used. TCRdb reanalysed the 5' RACE reads using MiXCR and keeps one entry per CDR3 protein. The sample shows about 210,000 distinct CDR3 sequences, about 7.3% of them seen only once. CDR1 and CDR2 from the germline V gene are MGHDK and SYGVNS. The CDR3 is made up of 16 amino acids. With 5 bases removed from V and 5 bases from J, the gap between germline ends came to 22 bases. This receptor was identified in a male donor with ankylosing spondylitis. V usage is TRBV25-1 and J usage is TRBJ2-7; tentative D call: TRBD1 (6 bases). Sample: blood, either unsorted or a sorted T cell fraction (not recorded which). In DNA form, the CDR3 reads TGTGCCAGCAGTCCCGTCCCCCCGACAGGTGCCAACGAGCAGTACTTC. Translating gives CASSPVPPTGANEQYF.